Reported below is one T cell receptor (beta chain). What it binds is not known. These data originate in a study of a mutant IDH1 vaccine in newly diagnosed glioma. Study-wide context: In some groups vaccination began 4-6 weeks post-radiotherapy; others received it with temozolomide. Treatment recipients were approximately 60% male and around 40% female, and their mean age was 40.4 years.

The time point was: week 35, safety follow-up. A single vaccine dose contained 300 ug of mutant IDH1 20-mer peptide, and topical imiquimod was used with it. V was pared by 1 base and J by 5 bases, with 3 bases of the junction left unmatched. There are 14 residues in the CDR3. Germline-derived CDR1 and CDR2 are LNHDA and SQIVND (reference sequence). Using immunoSEQ multiplex PCR, the repertoire was profiled, and TCRdb retains in-frame clones only, with some absent. Of about 41,000 clones listed, 80% to 90% are singletons. The origin of this receptor is a middle-aged man with glioma. Sequences were derived from PBMCs, sampled from a glioma patient whose treatment included an IDH1 peptide vaccine. The chain is built from TRBV19 and TRBJ1-1; the match to TRBD1 covers 8 bases. Here the CDR3 reads CASSIGTGMTEAFF. The DNA of the CDR3 is TGTGCCAGTAGTATAGGGACAGGGATGACTGAAGCTTTCTTT.